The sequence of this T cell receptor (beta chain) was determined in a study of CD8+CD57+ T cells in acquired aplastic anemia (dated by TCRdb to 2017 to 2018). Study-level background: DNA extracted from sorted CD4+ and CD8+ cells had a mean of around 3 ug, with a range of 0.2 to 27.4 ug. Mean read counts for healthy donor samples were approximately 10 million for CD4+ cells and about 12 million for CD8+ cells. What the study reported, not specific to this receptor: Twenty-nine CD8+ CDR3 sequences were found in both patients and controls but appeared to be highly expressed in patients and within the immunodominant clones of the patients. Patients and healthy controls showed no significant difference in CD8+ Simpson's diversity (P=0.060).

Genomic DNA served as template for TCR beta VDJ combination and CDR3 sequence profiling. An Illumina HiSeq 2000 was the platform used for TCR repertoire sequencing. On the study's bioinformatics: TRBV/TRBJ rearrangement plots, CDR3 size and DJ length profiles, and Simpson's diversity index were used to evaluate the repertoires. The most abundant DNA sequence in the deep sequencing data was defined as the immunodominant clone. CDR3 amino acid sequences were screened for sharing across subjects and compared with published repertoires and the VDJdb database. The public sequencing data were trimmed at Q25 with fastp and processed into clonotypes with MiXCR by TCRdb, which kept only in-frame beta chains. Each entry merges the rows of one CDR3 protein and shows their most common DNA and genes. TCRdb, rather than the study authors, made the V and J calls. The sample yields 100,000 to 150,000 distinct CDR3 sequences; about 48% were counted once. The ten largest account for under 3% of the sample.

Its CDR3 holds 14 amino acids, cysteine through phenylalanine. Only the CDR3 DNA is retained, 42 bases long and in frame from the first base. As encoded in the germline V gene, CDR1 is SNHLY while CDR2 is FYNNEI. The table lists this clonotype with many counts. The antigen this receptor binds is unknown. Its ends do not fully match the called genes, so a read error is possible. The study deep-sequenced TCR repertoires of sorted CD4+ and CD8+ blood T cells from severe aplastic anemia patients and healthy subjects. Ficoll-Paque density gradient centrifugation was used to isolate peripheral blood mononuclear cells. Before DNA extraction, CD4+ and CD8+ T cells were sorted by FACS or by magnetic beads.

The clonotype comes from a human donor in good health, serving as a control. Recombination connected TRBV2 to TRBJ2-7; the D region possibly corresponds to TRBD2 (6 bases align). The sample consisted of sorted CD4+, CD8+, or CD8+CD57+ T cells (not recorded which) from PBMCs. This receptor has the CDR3 CASGSRGTNYDQYF. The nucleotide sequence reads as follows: TGTGCAAGCGGGTCCCGGGGGACCAACTACGATCAGTACTTC.